This entry lists 30 T cell receptor beta chains sequenced from one sample in a study of metastatic and nonmetastatic thyroid tumors (dated by TCRdb to 2019 to 2021). None of the patients had been given any treatment before thyroid surgery. The library came from PCR. The instrument was an Illumina HiSeq 4000. Through fastp at Q25 and MiXCR, TCRdb rebuilt clones from the public reads, retaining in-frame beta chains. The sample contains about 20,000 clones, about a third of them found a single time. Roughly 28% of the sample is taken by the ten largest. The sample comprised tumor tissue. The receptors come from a female donor with papillary thyroid cancer or a benign thyroid nodule (not recorded which). Some clones in this sample may be carry-over from other donors' samples.

This clone was detected a few times. The chain has TRBV24-1 and TRBJ2-1; 8 nucleotides match TRBD2. Germline CDR1 is KGHDR and CDR2 is SFDVKD. This CDR3 is built from 14 residues. V gave up 3 bases and J gave up 9 bases; unmatched junction bases: 6. The CDR3, as DNA: TGTGCCACCAGTGATCCAGATAGCGGGACTGAGCAGTTCTTC. It encodes CATSDPDSGTEQFF.

The CDR3 DNA follows: TGTGCCAGCAGTGAAAACAGGGGGATGGGAACCGGGGAGCTGTTTTTT. Translation: CASSENRGMGTGELFF. This sequence joins TRBV6-1 and TRBJ2-2; 8 bases match TRBD1. The V and J ends lost 2 bases and 5 bases, in that order; junction bases with no gene match: 7. This CDR3 has 16 amino acids. Germline lookup yields CDR1 MNHNS and CDR2 SASEGT.

The rearrangement links TRBV20-1 to TRBJ2-7; 8 positions match TRBD1. This CDR3 has 16 amino acids. J was trimmed by 5 bases and V by 2 bases; bases with no gene match: 14. Germline values: CDR1 DFQATT, CDR2 SNEGSKA (reference sequence). CDR3: CSARPLTGTGTNEQYF. The DNA for the CDR3 is TGCAGTGCTAGACCTCTTACCGGGACAGGCACAAACGAGCAGTACTTC.

V usage is TRBV5-4 and J usage is TRBJ1-2; TRBD1 might be the D (6 bases). Germline loops: CDR1 SGHNT, CDR2 YYREEE (reference sequence). CDR3 length: 15 amino acids. The V end was cut by 3 bases, the J end by 8 bases, with 20 bases between. The CDR3 DNA follows: TGTGCCAGCAGCTCGACCGCCTGGGGGCGGGAAGGCTACACCTTC. This encodes CASSSTAWGREGYTF.

The table lists this clone with a few counts. V and J are TRBV20-1 and TRBJ1-1; D is ambiguous. CDR1 and CDR2 from the germline V gene are DFQATT and SNEGSKA (reference sequence). The CDR3 is 15 amino acids. Trimming shortened V by 0 bases and J by 1 base, and 12 bases separated the two germline ends. The CDR3 spells CSARDPADRNTEAFF. The CDR3 bases are TGCAGTGCTAGAGATCCGGCAGATAGGAACACTGAAGCTTTCTTT.

Regarding this clone: A much larger clone lies one base from this, so it may be a read error. The V call is TRBV11-2, the J call TRBJ2-2; D is unresolved. The V gene's germline CDR1 is SGHAT and CDR2 FQNNGV. The V end lost 3 bases, the J end lost 3 bases, and 2 bases lay between the germline ends. The CDR3 is made up of 12 amino acids. The CDR3 protein is CASSFDTGELFF. The CDR3 DNA is TGTGCCAGCAGCTTTGACACCGGGGAGCTGTTTTTT.

V usage is TRBV3-1 and J usage is TRBJ2-3; 11 nucleotides align to TRBD2. Germline loops: CDR1 LGHDT, CDR2 YNNKEL (reference sequence). J was trimmed by 2 bases and V by 6 bases; bases with no gene match: 1. The CDR3 spans 14 residues. In DNA, the CDR3 is TGTGCCAGCAGGACTAGCGGGGACACAGATACGCAGTATTTT. Amino acids: CASRTSGDTDTQYF.

The chain is built from TRBV2 and TRBJ2-2, with a possible D match to TRBD2 (5 bases). Germline V gene lookup returns CDR1 SNHLY and CDR2 FYNNEI. Trimming pared 9 bases from V and 3 bases from J, leaving 14 bases between. The CDR3 loop spans 14 amino acids. The CDR3 is CARRGHEDTGELFF. CDR3 sequence (DNA): TGTGCCAGGAGAGGGCACGAGGACACCGGGGAGCTGTTTTTT.

This clone was recorded many times. V and J are TRBV10-3 and TRBJ1-5; D is unclear. The length of the CDR3 is 14 residues. The V end was cut by 11 bases, the J end by 0 bases, with 14 bases between. Germline V gene lookup returns CDR1 ENHRY and CDR2 SYGVKD. The CDR3 coding sequence is TGTGCCTCAGATACAGCCGATAGCAATCAGCCCCAGCATTTT. This sequence encodes CASDTADSNQPQHF.

The chain links TRBV6-4 to TRBJ2-1; D perhaps matches TRBD1 (6 bases). The germline V gene encodes CDR1 MRHNA and CDR2 SNTAGT. The CDR3 runs to 13 residues. Trimming stripped 2 bases from V and 6 bases from J, with 8 bases between. The CDR3 bases are TGTGCCAGCAGTGACCAAGGGGGCAATGAGCAGTTCTTC. Translation: CASSDQGGNEQFF.

This clone was seen only a few times. The rearrangement uses TRBV14 and TRBJ1-2; tentative D call: TRBD1 (6 bases). The CDR3 is 16 residues long. CDR1 and CDR2 from the germline V gene are SGHDN and FVKESK. Between the trimmed V and J ends, which lost 5 bases and 5 bases, there was a span of 21 bases. CDR3 bases: TGTGCCAGCAGCGCCAGGGGCCTTCAGGGGTGGTATGGCTACACCTTC. Protein: CASSARGLQGWYGYTF.

The genes are TRBV6-1 and TRBJ1-3; no clear D. Trimming removed 1 base at V and 0 bases at J, with 10 bases between. The CDR3 sequence is 16 residues long. The germline V gene has CDR1 MNHNS and CDR2 SASEGT. Here the CDR3 DNA reads TGTGCCAGCAGTGAAGGTGCAGATCTCTCTGGAAACACCATATATTTT. Its protein is CASSEGADLSGNTIYF.

The rearrangement links TRBV10-3 to TRBJ1-2, with D maybe TRBD1 (5 bases). The germline gives CDR1 ENHRY, CDR2 SYGVKD. Trimming removed 7 bases at V and 5 bases at J, with 17 bases between. This CDR3 comprises 14 residues. DNA for the CDR3: TGTGCCATCACCGGAGGGGTGCCGGGGTATGGCTACACCTTC. It codes for CAITGGVPGYGYTF.

In the case of this clone: Within the sample, other DNA sequences also encode this same CDR3. The V call is TRBV6-1, the J call TRBJ2-1; the D gene is possibly TRBD2 (6 bases). Germline CDR1 is MNHNS and CDR2 is SASEGT. Trimming left V 6 bases short and J 0 bases short, with 9 bases between. The length of the CDR3 is 14 residues. This CDR3 reads CASRGGDSYNEQFF. The CDR3 DNA follows: TGTGCCAGCAGAGGCGGGGACTCCTACAATGAGCAGTTCTTC.

This chain links TRBV20-1 with TRBJ1-1; D is possibly TRBD1 (5 bases). The CDR3 totals 12 residues. Looked up from germline, CDR1 is DFQATT and CDR2 is SNEGSKA (reference sequence). V was shortened by 1 base and J by 8 bases, with 11 bases between the two germline ends. This CDR3 is CSARAGDGEAFF. In DNA form, the CDR3 reads TGCAGTGCTAGAGCCGGGGACGGGGAAGCTTTCTTT.

This clone is large by share. The rearrangement joins TRBV6-5 to TRBJ2-7; D is unclear. CDR1 and CDR2 (germline): MNHEY, SVGAGI. V was pared by 0 bases and J by 6 bases, with 15 bases between. The CDR3 totals 15 residues. CDR3: CASSYSVVDSAEQYF. DNA for the CDR3: TGTGCCAGCAGTTACTCGGTGGTCGATTCAGCCGAGCAGTACTTC.

The chain joins TRBV28 to TRBJ1-5; D unresolved. V was shortened by 6 bases and J by 11 bases, with 17 bases between the two germline ends. Germline V lookup: CDR1 MDHEN, CDR2 SYDVKM. The CDR3 is 13 residues long. The CDR3 nucleotides read TGTGCCAGCAGCCGTACAGAGGCCAGGTCCCAGCATTTT. Protein product: CASSRTEARSQHF.

The chain carries TRBV4-3 and TRBJ2-7; D is unclear. V shed 1 base and J shed 2 bases, with 9 bases lying between them. Germline loops: CDR1 LGHNA, CDR2 YSLEER. The CDR3 runs to 14 residues. CDR3 loop: CASSQAHGAYEQYF. For the CDR3, the DNA is TGCGCCAGCAGCCAAGCCCATGGAGCCTACGAGCAGTACTTC.

The CDR3 sequence: CASRGLESYNEQFF. The CDR3 nucleotides read TGTGCCAGCAGGGGACTAGAGTCCTACAATGAGCAGTTCTTC. This chain links TRBV6-1 with TRBJ2-1; 8 positions agree with TRBD2. CDR3 length equals 14 residues. J lost 1 base, V lost 6 bases, and 2 bases had no gene match. The germline CDR1 and CDR2 sequences are MNHNS and SASEGT.

The chain's CDR3 is CASSQVRQSGYTF. Here the CDR3 DNA reads TGTGCCAGCAGCCAAGTAAGACAGTCTGGCTACACCTTC. V and J are TRBV14 and TRBJ1-2; the D gene is possibly TRBD1 (5 bases). Germline-derived CDR1 and CDR2 are SGHDN and FVKESK. The ends were cut back, 1 base at V and 7 bases at J, with 10 bases in the middle. The CDR3 runs to 13 residues.

The chain has TRBV5-6 and TRBJ1-2; 9 positions agree with TRBD1. Germline CDR1 is SGHDT and CDR2 is YYEEEE. The CDR3 is 14 amino acids. The J segment lost 3 bases and the V segment lost 0 bases, leaving 0 bases of the junction unmatched. In nucleotides, the CDR3 is TGTGCCAGCAGCTTGGGACAGGGGGACTATGGCTACACCTTC. This codes for CASSLGQGDYGYTF.

The chain recombines TRBV11-3 with TRBJ2-2; TRBD1 matches at 10 bases. J gave up 2 bases and V 10 bases, and 4 bases lay outside the gene matches. CDR3 length: 14 residues. In germline, CDR1 is SGHNT, CDR2 YENEEA. Here the CDR3 DNA reads TGTGCCAACCGGGACAGGGGCAACACCGGGGAGCTGTTTTTT. As protein: CANRDRGNTGELFF. Supplemented by reference TRBV11-3 and TRBJ2-2, the full variable domain reads EAGVVQSPRYKIIEKKQPVAFWCNPISGHNTLYWYLQNLGQGPELLIRYENEEAVDDSQLPKDRFSAERLKGVDSTLKIQPAELGDSAVYLCANRDRGNTGELFFGEGSRLTVL.

Of note for this clone: Compared with germline, one end of the junction differs, possibly owing to a read error. The chain has TRBV27 and TRBJ2-1; the D is unclear. The CDR3 sequence is 13 residues long. The V gene's germline CDR1 is MNHEY and CDR2 SMNVEV (reference sequence). CDR3 coding DNA: TGTGCCAGCAGTCCGGCTTCCTGCAATGAGCAGTTCTTC. It specifies CASSPASCNEQFF.

On this clone: At the DNA level, this CDR3 is encoded by other sequences in the same sample as well. The chain uses TRBV5-1 and TRBJ2-7; D possibly corresponds to TRBD2 (6 bases). Germline V gene lookup returns CDR1 SGHRS and CDR2 YFSETQ. This CDR3 comprises 14 residues. V lost 0 bases and J lost 1, with 8 bases in between. The CDR3 sequence is CASSLGGASYEQYF. DNA for the CDR3: TGCGCCAGCAGCTTGGGCGGGGCTTCCTACGAGCAGTACTTC. The entire variable domain, with the rest obtained from reference TRBV5-1 and TRBJ2-7, is as follows: KAGVTQTPRYLIKTRGQQVTLSCSPISGHRSVSWYQQTPGQGLQFLFEYFSETQRNKGNFPGRFSGRQFSNSRSEMNVSTLELGDSALYLCASSLGGASYEQYFGPGTRLTVT.

This clone was seen a handful of times. The CDR3 nucleotides are TGTGCCAGCTCGGGACTAGCGGGAGACACCGGGGAGCTGTTTTTT. Its protein is CASSGLAGDTGELFF. This sequence joins TRBV6-1 and TRBJ2-2; TRBD2 agrees at 14 bases. After removal of 8 bases from V and 3 bases from J, the junction contained 2 bases not matched to a gene. Germline lookup yields CDR1 MNHNS and CDR2 SASEGT. The CDR3 has 15 residues.

The chain has TRBV24-1 and TRBJ2-2, with D possibly matching TRBD1 (6 bases). V lost 8 bases and J 4 bases, leaving 10 bases between the germline ends. This CDR3 contains 13 residues. Germline CDR1 and CDR2: KGHDR and SFDVKD. This CDR3 reads CATNQGSTGELFF. As DNA, the CDR3 is TGTGCCACCAATCAGGGGAGCACCGGGGAGCTGTTTTTT.

The CDR3 bases are TGTGCCAGCAGCTTAGTCCGGGGCTCCTACAATGAGCAGTTCTTC. It encodes CASSLVRGSYNEQFF. The chain is built from TRBV11-2 and TRBJ2-1; D perhaps matches TRBD2 (5 bases). V lost 1 base and J lost 0, with 7 bases in between. The CDR3 extends over 15 amino acids. Germline CDR1 is SGHAT and CDR2 is FQNNGV. Based on the CDR3 plus reference TRBV11-2 and TRBJ2-1, the full variable domain is EAGVAQSPRYKIIEKRQSVAFWCNPISGHATLYWYQQILGQGPKLLIQFQNNGVVDDSQLPKDRFSAERLKGVDSTLKIQPAKLEDSAVYLCASSLVRGSYNEQFFGPGTRLTVL.

The V gene is TRBV6-1, the J gene TRBJ2-5; 8 nucleotides align to TRBD2. Judging by the DNA end, TRBJ2-1 fits better; the J call may be wrong. CDR3 length: 12 residues. Germline V gives CDR1 MNHNS, CDR2 SASEGT. For the CDR3, the DNA is TGTGCCAGCAGTACTAGCGGAGACGAGCAGTTCTTC. Amino acid sequence: CASSTSGDEQFF.

The chain employs TRBV4-2 and TRBJ2-3; tentatively, D is TRBD2 (6 bases). From germline, CDR1 is LGHNA and CDR2 YNFKEQ. V shed 3 bases and J shed 0 bases, with 13 bases lying between them. The CDR3 loop spans 16 amino acids. Here the CDR3 reads CASSQGGAGSTDTQYF. CDR3 DNA sequence: TGTGCCAGCAGCCAGGGGGGTGCAGGTAGCACAGATACGCAGTATTTT.

There are a few counts of this clone. V and J are TRBV12-3 or TRBV12-4 and TRBJ2-1; D call uncertain. This CDR3 contains 12 residues. V was clipped by 5 bases and J by 9 bases, with 11 bases between them. The CDR3 DNA reads TGTGCCAGCAGTCCCCCCCGGTCTGAGCAGTTCTTC. Its protein is CASSPPRSEQFF.